Included here is one TCR beta chain sequence, with context. The antigen remains unidentified. This sample was included in a study of cytomegalovirus exposure and HLA in healthy donors. General study results and limits: The tendency of first-cohort TCR clusters to co-occur in the roughly 110 validation repertoires emerged from a later analysis. Both high specificity and high sensitivity reportedly marked the classifier's diagnosis of cytomegalovirus status. Most TCR sequences showed up rarely, but some public TCRs showed up in many donors.

V gave up 6 bases and J gave up 3 bases; unmatched junction bases: 5. This CDR3 is built from 13 residues. Germline V CDR1 and CDR2: MDHEN, SYDVKM. The repertoire was sequenced with immunoSEQ multiplex PCR; TCRdb's copy has only in-frame clones and lacks some. The repertoire holds hundreds of thousands of clones, with over 75% as singletons. This sequence was found in a young man in good health and CMV-seropositive. Sequencing was performed on PBMCs. This chain links TRBV28 with TRBJ2-7, with TRBD1 matching over 7 bases. CDR3 sequence reads: CASRADRLYEQYF. The CDR3 nucleotides read TGTGCCAGCAGAGCGGACAGGCTCTACGAGCAGTACTTC.